One sample yielded the 24 T cell receptor beta chains listed below, sequenced in a study of shared clonotypes between healthy human individuals. TCRdb keeps only in-frame clones here, not all; method: immunoSEQ multiplex PCR. Of 2.3 million or so clones in the sample, approximately 93% were seen once. Sequencing was performed on naive CD4+ T cells from PBMCs. Subset meaning: CD45RA+ positively selected. The receptors shown here come from a man younger than 30 in good health. Some clones in this sample may be carry-over from other donors' samples.

The chain carries TRBV19 and TRBJ1-5; D gene uncertain. Germline CDR1 is LNHDA and CDR2 is SQIVND (reference sequence). V lost 5 bases to trimming and J lost 2 bases, with 10 bases between them. The CDR3 extends over 14 amino acids. This CDR3 reads CASSFFQGNQPQHF. For the CDR3, the DNA is TGTGCCAGTAGTTTTTTCCAGGGCAATCAGCCCCAGCATTTT.

The chain has TRBV28 and TRBJ1-5; the D is unclear. There are 15 residues in the CDR3. Per the germline V gene, CDR1 is MDHEN and CDR2 is SYDVKM. Trimming removed 6 bases at V and 0 bases at J, with 12 bases between. As DNA, the CDR3 is TGTGCCAGCAGGATTATGCGGGATAGCAATCAGCCCCAGCATTTT. Amino acid sequence: CASRIMRDSNQPQHF.

V usage is TRBV6-1 and J usage is TRBJ2-3; D unclear. With 7 bases removed from V and 5 bases from J, the gap between germline ends came to 13 bases. The CDR3 is 13 amino acids. Per germline, CDR1 MNHNS and CDR2 SASEGT. The CDR3 protein is CASTRLNGDTQYF. The CDR3 coding sequence is TGTGCCAGCACGAGGCTCAATGGAGATACGCAGTATTTT.

The chain joins TRBV2 to TRBJ2-2; D perhaps matches TRBD2 (6 bases). There are 15 residues in the CDR3. Trimming removed 6 bases at V and 1 base at J, with 12 bases between. Germline V gene lookup returns CDR1 SNHLY and CDR2 FYNNEI. CDR3 residues: CASRSERVNTGELFF. In DNA form, the CDR3 reads TGTGCCAGCAGGAGTGAGCGGGTGAACACCGGGGAGCTGTTTTTT.

The genes are TRBV11-1 and TRBJ2-7; perhaps TRBD2 as D (6 bases). This CDR3 comprises 15 residues. Germline V lookup: CDR1 SGHAT, CDR2 FQDESV (reference sequence). V was shortened by 4 bases and J by 3 bases, with 16 bases between the two germline ends. Written as DNA, the CDR3 is TGTGCCAGCAGCTCTGAAGCGGGTCCTTACTACGAGCAGTACTTC. Its translation is CASSSEAGPYYEQYF.

V gene TRBV7-2 combines with J gene TRBJ2-2; D possibly uses TRBD1 or TRBD2 (5 bases each). This CDR3 is 15 amino acids long. The V gene's germline CDR1 is SGHTA and CDR2 FQGNSA. V lost 5 bases and J 4 bases, leaving 14 bases between the germline ends. CDR3: CASSLGTPGTGELFF. For the CDR3, the DNA is TGTGCCAGCAGCCTCGGGACCCCGGGCACCGGGGAGCTGTTTTTT. Full variable domain (remainder filled in from reference TRBV7-2 and TRBJ2-2): GAGVSQSPSNKVTEKGKDVELRCDPISGHTALYWYRQSLGQGLEFLIYFQGNSAPDKSGLPSDRFSAERTGGSVSTLTIQRTQQEDSAVYLCASSLGTPGTGELFFGEGSRLTVL.

The V gene is TRBV4-3, the J gene TRBJ2-3; maybe TRBD2 (5 bases). Trimming removed 0 bases at V and 0 bases at J, with 13 bases between. This CDR3 spans 17 amino acids. CDR1 is LGHNA and CDR2 is YSLEER in the germline V gene. The CDR3 DNA reads as TGCGCCAGCAGCCAAGATCTCGGCGGGTGGAGCACAGATACGCAGTATTTT. Its translation is CASSQDLGGWSTDTQYF.

This chain joins TRBV5-1 and TRBJ2-2; no reliable D call. Deletions cut 4 bases from V and 5 bases from J, with 21 bases between. Germline V gene sequence: CDR1 SGHRS, CDR2 YFSETQ. The CDR3 runs 17 residues. The CDR3 reads CASSPDDSLLSTGELFF. The CDR3 DNA is TGCGCCAGCAGCCCCGACGATTCCCTCTTATCAACCGGGGAGCTGTTTTTT. The full variable domain, rest sourced from reference TRBV5-1 and TRBJ2-2, is KAGVTQTPRYLIKTRGQQVTLSCSPISGHRSVSWYQQTPGQGLQFLFEYFSETQRNKGNFPGRFSGRQFSNSRSEMNVSTLELGDSALYLCASSPDDSLLSTGELFFGEGSRLTVL.

V is TRBV4-1 and J is TRBJ1-2; TRBD1 matches at 8 bases. Germline V gives CDR1 MGHRA, CDR2 YSYEKL. This CDR3 contains 15 residues. The V segment lost 0 bases and the J segment 5 bases; nucleotides outside the gene matches: 5. The CDR3 sequence: CASSQDLDRAYGYTF. The CDR3 bases are TGCGCCAGCAGCCAAGATCTGGACAGGGCGTATGGCTACACCTTC.

The chain links TRBV28 to TRBJ2-5; 8 nucleotides align to TRBD1. With V trimmed by 6 bases and J by 0 bases, 9 bases remained unmatched. The CDR3 has 16 residues. From germline, CDR1 is MDHEN and CDR2 SYDVKM. The CDR3 loop is CASSMQGAGYQETQYF. The CDR3 coding sequence is TGTGCCAGCAGCATGCAGGGGGCCGGGTACCAAGAGACCCAGTACTTC. The full variable domain, with the rest looked up from reference TRBV28 and TRBJ2-5, is DVKVTQSSRYLVKRTGEKVFLECVQDMDHENMFWYRQDPGLGLRLIYFSYDVKMKEKGDIPEGYSVSREKKERFSLILESASTNQTSMYLCASSMQGAGYQETQYFGPGTRLLVL.

A note on this clone: Different DNA sequences within this sample yield the same CDR3. The V call is TRBV7-3, the J call TRBJ2-3, with D uncertain. The CDR3 spans 13 residues. Germline CDR1 reads SGHTA; CDR2 reads FQGTGA. The ends were cut back, 2 bases at V and 2 bases at J, with 5 bases in the middle. The CDR3 DNA sequence: TGTGCCAGCAGCTTAGGGTCCACAGATACGCAGTATTTT. It yields the protein CASSLGSTDTQYF.

This chain connects TRBV5-4 to TRBJ1-1; D perhaps matches TRBD1 (5 bases). Deletions cut 1 base from V and 3 bases from J, with 16 bases between. Germline-derived CDR1 and CDR2 are SGHNT and YYREEE (reference sequence). The CDR3 contains 16 residues. The CDR3 spells CASSLIGGRRYTEAFF. The DNA of the CDR3 is TGTGCCAGCAGCTTGATTGGGGGGAGGAGATACACTGAAGCTTTCTTT.

V gene TRBV6-1 combines with J gene TRBJ1-3, with D possibly TRBD1 on 5 matching bases. The V end was cut by 6 bases, the J end by 3 bases, with 15 bases between. CDR3 length: 15 residues. The germline gives CDR1 MNHNS, CDR2 SASEGT. CDR3 sequence (DNA): TGTGCCAGCAGGTCACCTCAGGGTTTTGGAAACACCATATATTTT. Protein: CASRSPQGFGNTIYF.

In DNA, the CDR3 is TGTGCCAGCAGCTTAATAGGGATGACAGGGGCTGGAAACACCATATATTTT. Its translation is CASSLIGMTGAGNTIYF. This chain connects TRBV7-2 to TRBJ1-3, with TRBD1 matching 8 bases. Trimming at V came to 2 bases and at J to 2 bases, leaving 8 bases not matched to a gene. The CDR3 is made up of 17 amino acids. CDR1 and CDR2 (germline): SGHTA, FQGNSA.

V and J are TRBV5-1 and TRBJ2-7, with D hard to call. V lost 2 bases and J lost 0, with 9 bases in between. CDR3 length equals 14 residues. Germline V lookup: CDR1 SGHRS, CDR2 YFSETQ. CDR3 residues: CASSLLMSSYEQYF. The CDR3 DNA sequence: TGCGCCAGCAGCTTATTGATGAGCTCCTACGAGCAGTACTTC.

V and J are TRBV7-6 and TRBJ2-1; 15 bases map to TRBD2. V shed 5 bases and J 7 bases; nucleotides not matched to a gene: 9. This CDR3 comprises 17 residues. Germline CDR1 is SGHVS and CDR2 is FNYEAQ. CDR3 bases: TGTGCCAGCAGCCTACCGGGACTAGCGGGAGGATTGAATGAGCAGTTCTTC. It is translated as CASSLPGLAGGLNEQFF.

Written as DNA, the CDR3 is TGTGCCAGCAGCTTTTTCGCGACAGGGACCGGCAATCAGCCCCAGCATTTT. It encodes CASSFFATGTGNQPQHF. The chain uses TRBV7-2 and TRBJ1-5; 7 nucleotides align to TRBD1. Trimming removed 3 bases from V and 2 bases from J; junction bases left unmatched: 10. Germline V gene sequence: CDR1 SGHTA, CDR2 FQGNSA. CDR3 length: 17 residues. The full variable domain, its missing parts supplied by reference TRBV7-2 and TRBJ1-5, is GAGVSQSPSNKVTEKGKDVELRCDPISGHTALYWYRQSLGQGLEFLIYFQGNSAPDKSGLPSDRFSAERTGGSVSTLTIQRTQQEDSAVYLCASSFFATGTGNQPQHFGDGTRLSIL.

With respect to this clone: Different DNA sequences within this sample yield the same CDR3. This chain links TRBV5-1 with TRBJ2-5; the match to TRBD1 covers 10 bases. Germline CDR1 is SGHRS and CDR2 is YFSETQ. The CDR3 has 15 residues. V lost 0 bases, J lost 5 bases, and 4 bases stayed unmatched. DNA of the CDR3: TGCGCCAGCAGCTTGGGGGACAGGGGTGCGGAGACCCAGTACTTC. As protein: CASSLGDRGAETQYF.

The chain recombines TRBV27 with TRBJ1-6; D is unresolved. This CDR3 comprises 15 residues. V dropped 5 bases and J dropped 7 bases, with 15 bases sitting between them. Germline V gives CDR1 MNHEY, CDR2 SMNVEV (reference sequence). The CDR3 nucleotides are TGTGCCAGCAGTACCCGGGGTAGGGCAAATTCACCCCTCCACTTT. Translated, it gives CASSTRGRANSPLHF.

This chain uses TRBV19 with TRBJ2-7; 9 nucleotides line up with TRBD1. The V and J ends lost 7 bases and 4 bases, in that order; junction bases with no gene match: 8. From germline, CDR1 is LNHDA and CDR2 SQIVND (reference sequence). The CDR3 loop spans 14 amino acids. The CDR3 here is CASTQTGGRYEQYF. In DNA form, the CDR3 reads TGTGCCAGTACGCAGACAGGGGGAAGATACGAGCAGTACTTC.

The chain links TRBV5-1 to TRBJ2-7; 11 bases fit TRBD2. Germline assignment: CDR1 SGHRS and CDR2 YFSETQ. The CDR3 is made up of 16 amino acids. Trimming removed 4 bases from V and 0 bases from J; junction bases left unmatched: 6. CDR3 DNA: TGCGCCAGCAGCAAAGGGACTAGCGGTAGCTCCTACGAGCAGTACTTC. It codes for CASSKGTSGSSYEQYF.

This rearrangement joins TRBV7-3 to TRBJ2-7; perhaps TRBD1 as D (6 bases). Trimming cost V 2 bases and J 3 bases, with 14 bases left between them. Looked up from germline, CDR1 is SGHTA and CDR2 is FQGTGA. The CDR3 contains 15 residues. The CDR3 nucleotides read TGTGCCAGCAGCTTAGTTCCGCTGGACAGCTACGAGCAGTACTTC. This translates into CASSLVPLDSYEQYF.

The sample holds one count of this clone. The rearrangement links TRBV28 to TRBJ2-3; 8 bases map to TRBD1. This CDR3 is built from 17 residues. Per germline, CDR1 MDHEN and CDR2 SYDVKM. V dropped 1 base and J dropped 0; count of bases not matched to a gene: 6. The DNA of the CDR3 is TGTGCCAGCAGTTTATATACGACAGGGGCTAGCACAGATACGCAGTATTTT. Its translation: CASSLYTTGASTDTQYF.

J is TRBJ2-3 and V is TRBV4-1; weak D call: TRBD1 (6 bases). V lost 0 bases and J 2 bases, leaving 12 bases between the germline ends. From germline, CDR1 is MGHRA and CDR2 YSYEKL. This CDR3 contains 16 residues. The CDR3 loop reads CASSQDWGRLTDTQYF. CDR3 DNA: TGCGCCAGCAGCCAAGATTGGGGGCGTCTCACAGATACGCAGTATTTT.